Detailed here is one T cell receptor (beta chain). This entry is derived from a study of blood T cells in healthy people across ages. Whole-study context: Capture via template switching afforded approximately one barcoded beta molecule per two T cells.

The authors ran a second PCR of roughly 7 to 11 cycles using a sample-barcoded 5' primer and a J-beta primer mix. Every cDNA was tagged by a template-switch adaptor with 12 random nucleotides. MiXCR, run by TCRdb on the 5' RACE reads, gives a single entry per CDR3 protein. The repertoire consists of just under 550,000 distinct CDR3 sequences, with less than 25% occurring once and the leading ten covering 7.5% to 9%. The V gene end was trimmed by 0 bases and the J gene end by 2 bases; junction bases not matched to a gene: 2. There are 15 residues in the CDR3. Germline V CDR1 and CDR2: MNHEY, SMNVEV (reference sequence). The same specimen was also included in a second study, on T cells of mothers and their children. That study adds: Comparable shaping of TCR recombination output by thymic selection was observed in related and unrelated pairs.

The sequence derives from a boy between 10 and 17 years old in good health. The chain is built from TRBV27 and TRBJ2-7; 9 positions match TRBD1. The specimen was blood. The CDR3 protein is CASSLSTGGAYEQYF. In DNA form, the CDR3 reads TGTGCCAGCAGTTTATCGACAGGGGGTGCCTACGAGCAGTACTTC.